These 5 T cell receptor beta chains came from one sample sequenced in a study of blood T cell repertoires in COVID-19. Method: immunoSEQ multiplex PCR; TCRdb's copy keeps in-frame clones and lacks some. This sample yields around 40,000 clones, of which 91% are seen a single time; around 14% belongs to the top ten. The sequenced sample consisted of peripheral blood. The receptor set was obtained from a woman aged 25 to 45 in a cohort sampled during active COVID-19.

By share of the sample, this clone is medium-sized (0.01 to 0.1%). This chain uses TRBV2 with TRBJ1-4; 8 bases line up with TRBD1. Trimming cost V 6 bases and J 0 bases; bases outside gene matches: 12. The CDR3 has 18 residues. Germline CDR1 SNHLY, CDR2 FYNNEI. CDR3 sequence (DNA): TGTGCCAGCAGGGAGTTGACAGGGGTAATGGCAACTAATGAAAAACTGTTTTTT. Residues: CASRELTGVMATNEKLFF.

This clone appeared a few times. The J gene is TRBJ1-1, the V gene TRBV19; D is perhaps TRBD1 (6 bases). The CDR3 runs 13 residues. Per the germline V gene, CDR1 is LNHDA and CDR2 is SQIVND (reference sequence). Trimming pared 2 bases from V and 8 bases from J, leaving 12 bases between. CDR3: CASSIKAGAEAFF. The DNA for the CDR3 is TGTGCCAGTAGTATAAAGGCGGGGGCGGAAGCTTTCTTT.

The gene calls are TRBV3-1 (or the pseudogene TRBV3-2) and TRBJ2-7, with TRBD2 identical over 12 bases. From germline, CDR1 is LGHDT and CDR2 YNNKEL (reference sequence). The ends lost 6 bases at V and 2 bases at J; junction bases unmatched: 5. This CDR3 contains 15 residues. The chain's CDR3 is CASRRTSGVAYEQYF. The CDR3, as DNA: TGTGCCAGCAGAAGGACTAGCGGGGTTGCCTACGAGCAGTACTTC.

This chain connects TRBV5-4 to TRBJ1-1, with D perhaps matching TRBD1 (6 bases). CDR3 size: 15 residues. CDR1 and CDR2 from the germline V gene are SGHNT and YYREEE (reference sequence). V lost 4 bases to trimming and J lost 0 bases, with 13 bases between them. The CDR3 sequence is CASSTQGSLNTEAFF. In DNA, the CDR3 is TGTGCCAGCAGCACTCAGGGGTCCCTGAACACTGAAGCTTTCTTT.

This clone occurred once. The chain uses TRBV19 and TRBJ2-1; 13 bases align to TRBD2. The germline gives CDR1 LNHDA, CDR2 SQIVND (reference sequence). The CDR3 spans 16 residues. V shed 1 base and J 9 bases; nucleotides not matched to a gene: 6. The chain's CDR3 is CASSIGTSGRKVEQFF. The CDR3, as DNA: TGTGCCAGTAGTATAGGGACTAGCGGGAGAAAAGTTGAGCAGTTCTTC.